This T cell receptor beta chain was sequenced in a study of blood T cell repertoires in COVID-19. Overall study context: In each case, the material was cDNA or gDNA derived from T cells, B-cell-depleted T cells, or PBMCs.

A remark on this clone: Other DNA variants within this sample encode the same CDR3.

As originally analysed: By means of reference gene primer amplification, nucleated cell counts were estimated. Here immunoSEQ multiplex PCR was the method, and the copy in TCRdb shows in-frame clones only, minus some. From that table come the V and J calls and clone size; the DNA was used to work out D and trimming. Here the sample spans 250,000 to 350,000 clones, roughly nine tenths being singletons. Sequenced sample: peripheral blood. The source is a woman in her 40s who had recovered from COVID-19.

CDR3 sequence (DNA): TGTGCCAGCAGTGAAACGGGGTATGGCTACACCTTC. It yields the protein CASSETGYGYTF. J is TRBJ1-2 and V is TRBV6-1, with D uncertain. Germline V gene sequence: CDR1 MNHNS, CDR2 SASEGT. There are 12 residues in the CDR3. Trimming removed 2 bases from V and 5 bases from J, with 6 bases in between.